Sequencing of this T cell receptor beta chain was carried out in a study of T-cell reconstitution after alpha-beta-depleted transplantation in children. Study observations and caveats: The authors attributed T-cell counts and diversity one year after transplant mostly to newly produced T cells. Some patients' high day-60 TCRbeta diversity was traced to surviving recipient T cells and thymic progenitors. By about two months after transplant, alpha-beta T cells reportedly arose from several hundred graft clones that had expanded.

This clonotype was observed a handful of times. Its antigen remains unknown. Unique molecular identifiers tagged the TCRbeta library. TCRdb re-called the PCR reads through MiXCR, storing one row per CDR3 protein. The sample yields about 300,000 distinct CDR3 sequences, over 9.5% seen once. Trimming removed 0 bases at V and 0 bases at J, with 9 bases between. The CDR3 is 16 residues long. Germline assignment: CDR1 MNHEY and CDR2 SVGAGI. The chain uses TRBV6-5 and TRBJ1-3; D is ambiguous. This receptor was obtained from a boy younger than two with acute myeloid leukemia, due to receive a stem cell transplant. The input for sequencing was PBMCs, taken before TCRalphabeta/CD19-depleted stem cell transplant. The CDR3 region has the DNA TGTGCCAGCAGTTACTCGCGAGTAGCCTCTGGAAACACCATATATTTT. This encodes CASSYSRVASGNTIYF.